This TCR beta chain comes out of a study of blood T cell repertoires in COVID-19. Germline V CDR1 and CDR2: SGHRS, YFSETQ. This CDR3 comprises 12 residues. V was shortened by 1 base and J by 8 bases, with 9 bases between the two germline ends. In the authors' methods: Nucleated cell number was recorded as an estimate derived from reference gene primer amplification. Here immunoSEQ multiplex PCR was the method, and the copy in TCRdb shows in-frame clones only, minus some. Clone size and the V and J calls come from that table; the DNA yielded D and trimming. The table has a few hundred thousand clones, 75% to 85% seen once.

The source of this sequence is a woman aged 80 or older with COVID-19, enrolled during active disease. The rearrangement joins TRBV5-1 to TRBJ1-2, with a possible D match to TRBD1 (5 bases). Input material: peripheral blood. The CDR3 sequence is CASSLPGKGYTF. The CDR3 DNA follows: TGCGCCAGCAGCTTGCCAGGGAAAGGCTACACCTTC. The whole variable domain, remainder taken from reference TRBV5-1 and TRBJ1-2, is KAGVTQTPRYLIKTRGQQVTLSCSPISGHRSVSWYQQTPGQGLQFLFEYFSETQRNKGNFPGRFSGRQFSNSRSEMNVSTLELGDSALYLCASSLPGKGYTFGSGTRLTVV.